This T cell receptor beta chain was recorded in a study of T cell responses to AZD1222 COVID-19 vaccine. The germline V gene has CDR1 SGHVS and CDR2 FQNEAQ. CDR3 length: 14 residues. V was cut by 3 bases and J by 8 bases, with 16 bases left in between. Turning to this clone: Its target is unknown.

Study-level points and caveats: Repertoires were collected only later (after the peak T cell response had occurred). The donor group comprised mostly white British people and more females; the analysis possibly underestimated clonal diversity. There were vaccine-associated CD4 TCRs across spike, dominant at 160-218 and 743-854.

Some clones are missing from TCRdb's copy, which holds only in-frame ones; the method was immunoSEQ multiplex PCR. The sample has fewer than 150,000 clones, about 91% seen once. Analysis merged second doses at about 4 or about 12 weeks. Sequences were derived from peripheral blood, sampled 28 days after the second AZD1222 dose. The TCR originated in an adult who received the AZD1222 COVID-19 vaccine. The chain uses TRBV7-8 and TRBJ1-2, with D perhaps TRBD1 (5 bases). The chain's CDR3 is CASSLPGGEEGYTF. In DNA form, the CDR3 reads TGTGCCAGCAGCTTGCCCGGGGGAGAGGAGGGCTACACCTTC.